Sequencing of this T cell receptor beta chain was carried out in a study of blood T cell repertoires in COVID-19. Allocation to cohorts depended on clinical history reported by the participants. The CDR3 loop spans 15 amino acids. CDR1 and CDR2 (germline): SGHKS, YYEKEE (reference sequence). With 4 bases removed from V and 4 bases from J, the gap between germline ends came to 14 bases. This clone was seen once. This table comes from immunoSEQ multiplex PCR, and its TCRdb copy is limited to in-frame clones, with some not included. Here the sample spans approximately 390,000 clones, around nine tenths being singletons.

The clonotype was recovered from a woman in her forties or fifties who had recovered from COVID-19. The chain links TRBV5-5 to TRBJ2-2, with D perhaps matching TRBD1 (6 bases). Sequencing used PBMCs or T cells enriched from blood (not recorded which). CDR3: CASSGRDIPTGELFF. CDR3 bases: TGTGCCAGCAGCGGCCGGGACATCCCCACCGGGGAGCTGTTTTTT.